This record covers a single T cell receptor beta chain. Its target is unknown. The record originates from a study of pediatric ulcerative colitis. Profiling relied on immunoSEQ multiplex PCR, and the TCRdb table lists in-frame clones only, not all of them. In the table there are about 64,000 clones, 77% of which are singletons. Study-wide results and caveats: Compared with controls, ulcerative colitis showed greater blood-rectum clone sharing. Two rectal CDR3 clonotypes occurred in all ulcerative colitis patients.

Germline CDR1 KGHSH, CDR2 LQKENI. V lost 6 bases to trimming and J lost 8 bases, with 13 bases between them. The CDR3 spans 13 residues. Sequenced: blood. The J gene is TRBJ1-4, the V gene TRBV18; D perhaps matches TRBD1 (6 bases). The clonotype was recovered from a boy aged 10-17 years with moderate ulcerative colitis. CDR3: CASSLGAEEKLFF. CDR3 bases: TGTGCCAGCTCGCTGGGGGCCGAGGAAAAACTGTTTTTT.